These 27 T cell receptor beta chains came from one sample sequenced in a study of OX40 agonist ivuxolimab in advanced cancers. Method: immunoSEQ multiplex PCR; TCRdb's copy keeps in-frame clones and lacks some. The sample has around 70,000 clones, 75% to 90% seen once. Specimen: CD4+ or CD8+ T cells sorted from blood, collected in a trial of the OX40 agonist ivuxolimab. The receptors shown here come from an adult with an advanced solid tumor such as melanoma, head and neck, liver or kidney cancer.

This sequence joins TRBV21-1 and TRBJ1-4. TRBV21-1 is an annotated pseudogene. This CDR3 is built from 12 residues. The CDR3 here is CASMPANEKLFF. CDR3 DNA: TGTGCCAGCATGCCGGCTAATGAAAAACTGTTTTTT.

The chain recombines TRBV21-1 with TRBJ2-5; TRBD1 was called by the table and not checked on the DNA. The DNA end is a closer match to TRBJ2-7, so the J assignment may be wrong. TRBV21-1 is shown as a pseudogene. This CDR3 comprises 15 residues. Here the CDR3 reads CASSASQGTYREQYF. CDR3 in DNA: TGTGCCAGCAGCGCCTCACAGGGGACGTACCGCGAGCAGTACTTC.

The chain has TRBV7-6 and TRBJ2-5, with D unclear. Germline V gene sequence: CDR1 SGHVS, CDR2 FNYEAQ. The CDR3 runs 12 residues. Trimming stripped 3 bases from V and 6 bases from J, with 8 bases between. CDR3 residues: CASSLLGKTQYF. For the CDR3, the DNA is TGTGCCAGCAGCTTGTTGGGAAAGACCCAGTACTTC.

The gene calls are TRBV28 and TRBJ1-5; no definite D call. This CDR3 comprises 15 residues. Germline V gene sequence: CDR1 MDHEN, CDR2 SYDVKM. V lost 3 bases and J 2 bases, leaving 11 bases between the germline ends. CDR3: CASSFKRGGNQPQHF. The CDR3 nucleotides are TGTGCCAGCAGTTTTAAACGCGGGGGCAATCAGCCCCAGCATTTT.

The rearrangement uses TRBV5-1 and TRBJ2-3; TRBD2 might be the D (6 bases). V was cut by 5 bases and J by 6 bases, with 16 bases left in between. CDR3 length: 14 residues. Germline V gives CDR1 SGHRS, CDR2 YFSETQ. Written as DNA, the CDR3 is TGCGCCAGCAGGGAGGGAGGCTCCGCCGATACGCAGTATTTT. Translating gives CASREGGSADTQYF.

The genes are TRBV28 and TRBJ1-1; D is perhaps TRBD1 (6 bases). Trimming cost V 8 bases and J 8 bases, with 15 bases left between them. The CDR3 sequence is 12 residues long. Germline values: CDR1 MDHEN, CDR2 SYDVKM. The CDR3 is CASLTGGGEAFF. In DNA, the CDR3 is TGTGCCAGCTTGACCGGCGGGGGCGAAGCTTTCTTT.

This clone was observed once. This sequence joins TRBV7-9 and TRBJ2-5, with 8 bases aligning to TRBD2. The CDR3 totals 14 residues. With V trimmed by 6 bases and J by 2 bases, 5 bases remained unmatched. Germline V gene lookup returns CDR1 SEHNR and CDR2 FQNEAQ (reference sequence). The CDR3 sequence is CASRLGGGQETQYF. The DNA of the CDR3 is TGTGCCAGCAGACTCGGCGGGGGGCAAGAGACCCAGTACTTC. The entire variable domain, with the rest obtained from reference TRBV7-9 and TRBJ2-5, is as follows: DTGVSQNPRHKITKRGQNVTFRCDPISEHNRLYWYRQTLGQGPEFLTYFQNEAQLEKSRLLSDRFSAERPKGSFSTLEIQRTEQGDSAMYLCASRLGGGQETQYFGPGTRLLVL.

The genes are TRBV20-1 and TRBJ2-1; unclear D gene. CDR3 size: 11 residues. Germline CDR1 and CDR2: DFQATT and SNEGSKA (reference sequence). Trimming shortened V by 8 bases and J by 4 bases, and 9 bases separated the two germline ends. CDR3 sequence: CSTDSYNEQFF. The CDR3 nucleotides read TGCAGTACCGACTCGTACAATGAGCAGTTCTTC.

CDR3 coding DNA: TGCGCCAGCCAGGTAGAAGATACGCAGTATTTT. It yields the protein CASQVEDTQYF. The chain uses TRBV5-1 and TRBJ2-3; no clear D. Looked up from germline, CDR1 is SGHRS and CDR2 is YFSETQ. With 7 bases removed from V and 5 bases from J, the gap between germline ends came to 8 bases. This CDR3 contains 11 residues.

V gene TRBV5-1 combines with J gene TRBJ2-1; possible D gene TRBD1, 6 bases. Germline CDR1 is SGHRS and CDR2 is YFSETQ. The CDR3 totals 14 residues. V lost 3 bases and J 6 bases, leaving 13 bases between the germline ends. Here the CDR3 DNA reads TGCGCCAGCAGCTGGGACATGGACTTCAATGAGCAGTTCTTC. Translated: CASSWDMDFNEQFF.

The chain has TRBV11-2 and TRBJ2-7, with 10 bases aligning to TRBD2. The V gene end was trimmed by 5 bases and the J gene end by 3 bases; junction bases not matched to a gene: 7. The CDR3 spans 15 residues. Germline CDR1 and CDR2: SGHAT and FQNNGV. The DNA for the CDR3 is TGTGCCAGCAGCATAACTAGCGGGGAGGGCTACGAGCAGTACTTC. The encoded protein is CASSITSGEGYEQYF.

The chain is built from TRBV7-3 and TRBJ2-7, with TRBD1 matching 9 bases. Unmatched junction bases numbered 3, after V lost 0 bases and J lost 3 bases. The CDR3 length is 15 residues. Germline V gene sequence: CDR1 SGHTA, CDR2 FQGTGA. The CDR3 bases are TGTGCCAGCAGCTTAACAGGGGGACAGGGCTACGAGCAGTACTTC. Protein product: CASSLTGGQGYEQYF.

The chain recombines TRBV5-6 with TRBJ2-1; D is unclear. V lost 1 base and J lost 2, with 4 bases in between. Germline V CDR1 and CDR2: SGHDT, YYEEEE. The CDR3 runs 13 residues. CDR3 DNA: TGTGCCAGCAGCTTGCAGACCTACAATGAGCAGTTCTTC. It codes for CASSLQTYNEQFF.

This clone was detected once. CDR3 residues: CASSIPYNEQFF. The CDR3 DNA reads TGTGCCAGTAGTATACCCTACAATGAGCAGTTCTTC. V usage is TRBV19 and J usage is TRBJ2-1, with D unclear. V shed 2 bases and J shed 2 bases, with 1 base lying between them. In germline, CDR1 is LNHDA, CDR2 SQIVND (reference sequence). The CDR3 is 12 residues long.

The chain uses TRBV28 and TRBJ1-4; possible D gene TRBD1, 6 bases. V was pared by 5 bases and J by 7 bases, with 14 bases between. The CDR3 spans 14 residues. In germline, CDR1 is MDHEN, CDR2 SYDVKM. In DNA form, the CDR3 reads TGTGCCAGCAGTGCTGGACAGAATGTTGAAAAACTGTTTTTT. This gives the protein CASSAGQNVEKLFF.

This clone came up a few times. The CDR3 DNA reads TGTGCCAGCAGTTACGACAGGGCCAACTATGGCTACACCTTC. Protein product: CASSYDRANYGYTF. The chain uses TRBV6-6 and TRBJ1-2; TRBD1 aligns across 7 bases. With V trimmed by 2 bases and J by 2 bases, 2 bases remained unmatched. Germline V CDR1 and CDR2: MNHNY, SVGAGI (reference sequence). The CDR3 loop spans 14 amino acids.

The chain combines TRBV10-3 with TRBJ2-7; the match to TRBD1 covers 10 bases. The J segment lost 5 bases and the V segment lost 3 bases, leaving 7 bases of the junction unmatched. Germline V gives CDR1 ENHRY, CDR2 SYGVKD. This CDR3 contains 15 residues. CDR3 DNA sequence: TGTGCCATCAGTGAACCCGGGACAGGGGATGACGAGCAGTACTTC. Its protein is CAISEPGTGDDEQYF.

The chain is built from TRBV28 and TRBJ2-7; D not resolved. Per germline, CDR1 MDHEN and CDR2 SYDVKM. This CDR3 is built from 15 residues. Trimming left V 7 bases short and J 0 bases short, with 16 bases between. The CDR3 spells CASTLEVSSSYEQYF. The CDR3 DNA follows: TGTGCCAGCACCCTCGAGGTTTCGAGCTCCTACGAGCAGTACTTC.

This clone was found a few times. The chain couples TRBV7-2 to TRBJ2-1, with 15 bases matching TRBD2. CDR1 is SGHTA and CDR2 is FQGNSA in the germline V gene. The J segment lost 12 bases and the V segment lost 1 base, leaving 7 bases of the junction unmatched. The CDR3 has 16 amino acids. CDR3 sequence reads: CASSLVTGTSGRRQFF. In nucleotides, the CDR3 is TGTGCCAGCAGCTTAGTCACCGGGACTAGCGGGAGGAGGCAGTTCTTC.

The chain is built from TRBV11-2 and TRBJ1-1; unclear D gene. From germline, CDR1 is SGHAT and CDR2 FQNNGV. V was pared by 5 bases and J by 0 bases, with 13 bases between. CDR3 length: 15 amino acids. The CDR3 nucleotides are TGTGCCAGCAGCCCCTACCGCGGGATGAACACTGAAGCTTTCTTT. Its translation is CASSPYRGMNTEAFF.

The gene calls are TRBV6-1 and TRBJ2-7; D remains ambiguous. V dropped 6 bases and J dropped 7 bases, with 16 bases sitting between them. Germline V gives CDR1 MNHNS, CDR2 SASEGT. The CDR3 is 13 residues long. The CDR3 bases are TGTGCCAGCAGGATCCCGGCAGTGGATGAGCAGTACTTC. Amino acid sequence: CASRIPAVDEQYF.

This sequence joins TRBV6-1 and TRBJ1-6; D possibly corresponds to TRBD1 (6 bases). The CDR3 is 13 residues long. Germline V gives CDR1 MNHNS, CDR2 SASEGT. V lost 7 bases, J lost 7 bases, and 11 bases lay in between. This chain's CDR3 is CASIEQGNSPLHF. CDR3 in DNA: TGTGCCAGCATCGAACAGGGAAATTCACCCCTCCACTTT.

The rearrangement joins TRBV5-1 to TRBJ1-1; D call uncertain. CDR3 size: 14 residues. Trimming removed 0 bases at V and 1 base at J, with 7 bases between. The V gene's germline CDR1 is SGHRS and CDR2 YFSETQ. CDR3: CASSLDGSNTEAFF. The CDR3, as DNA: TGCGCCAGCAGCTTGGACGGATCGAACACTGAAGCTTTCTTT.

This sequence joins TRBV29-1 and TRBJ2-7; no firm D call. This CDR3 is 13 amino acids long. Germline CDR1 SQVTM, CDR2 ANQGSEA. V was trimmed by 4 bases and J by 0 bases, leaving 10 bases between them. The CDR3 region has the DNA TGCAGCGTTGGGGCAGGCCTCTCCTACGAGCAGTACTTC. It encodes CSVGAGLSYEQYF.

This CDR3 is CASSRFRGRGAGNTIYF. CDR3 in DNA: TGTGCCAGCAGCCGGTTTCGGGGCAGGGGAGCTGGAAACACCATATATTTT. The chain has TRBV27 and TRBJ1-3; D is possibly TRBD1 (6 bases). Trimming took off 6 bases at V and 2 bases at J, with 20 bases between the two ends. The CDR3 covers 17 residues. Germline-derived CDR1 and CDR2 are MNHEY and SMNVEV (reference sequence).

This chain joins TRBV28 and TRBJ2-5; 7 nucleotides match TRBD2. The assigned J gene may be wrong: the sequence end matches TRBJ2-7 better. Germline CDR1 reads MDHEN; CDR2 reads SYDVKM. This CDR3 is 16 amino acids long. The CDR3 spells CASSSYWSGAPSEQYF. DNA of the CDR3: TGTGCCAGCAGTTCCTACTGGAGCGGGGCCCCCTCCGAGCAGTACTTC.

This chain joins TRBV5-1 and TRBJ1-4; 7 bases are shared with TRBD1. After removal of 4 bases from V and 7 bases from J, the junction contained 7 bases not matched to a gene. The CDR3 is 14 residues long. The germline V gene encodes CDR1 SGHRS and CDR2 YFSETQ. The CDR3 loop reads CASSLGQTGEKLFF. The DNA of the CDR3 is TGCGCCAGCAGCCTGGGACAGACCGGTGAAAAACTGTTTTTT.